The 21 T cell receptor beta chains below were found in one sample sequenced in a study of regulatory T cells in long-lasting Graves disease. Time point here: newly diagnosed GD, antithyroid drugs for less than 3 months. PBMC-extracted RNA yielded the TCR library. Arm-PCR of CDR3 regions and iRepertoire HTBI primers were the basis on which TCR beta libraries were built. TCRdb used MiXCR to reprocess the multiplex PCR reads, holding one entry per CDR3 protein. The sample includes under 300,000 distinct CDR3 sequences, around 18% seen only once; the top ten take 22%. The sample here was peripheral blood mononuclear cells (PBMCs), taken at new diagnosis, from a patient treated with antithyroid drugs. These receptors were collected from a female donor with Graves disease.

The chain employs TRBV27 and TRBJ1-3, with TRBD1 matching over 9 bases. Germline trimming cut 3 bases from V and 0 bases from J; bases unmatched to any gene: 6. CDR1 is MNHEY, CDR2 SMNVEV, per germline (reference sequence). The CDR3 extends over 17 amino acids. Here the CDR3 DNA reads TGTGCCAGCAGTTTTATGGGGGACAGGGACTCTGGAAACACCATATATTTT. Protein product: CASSFMGDRDSGNTIYF.

This clonotype was picked up many times. This chain connects TRBV7-2 to TRBJ2-1; 15 bases are a match to TRBD2. The J segment lost 11 bases and the V segment lost 4 bases, leaving 3 bases of the junction unmatched. Germline V gene data show CDR1 as SGHTA and CDR2 as FQGNSA. The CDR3 runs 14 residues. Written as DNA, the CDR3 is TGTGCCAGCAGCTCAGGACTAGCGGGAGGGAAGCAGTTCTTC. The encoded protein is CASSSGLAGGKQFF.

This clonotype was observed at least ten times. The CDR3 loop is CASSYLGLAGISSYNEQFF. The CDR3 DNA follows: TGTGCCAGCAGTTACCTTGGACTAGCGGGGATTAGCTCCTACAATGAGCAGTTCTTC. The chain joins TRBV6-2 or TRBV6-3 to TRBJ2-1, with 12 positions matching TRBD2. J lost 0 bases, V lost 2 bases, and 8 bases had no gene match. Looked up from germline, CDR1 is MNHEY and CDR2 is SVGEGT. The CDR3 has 19 residues.

The CDR3 reads CASSETGLSGNTIYF. CDR3 in DNA: TGTGCCAGCAGCGAAACAGGGCTCTCTGGAAACACCATATATTTT. The chain employs TRBV11-2 and TRBJ1-3, with D possibly being TRBD1 (6 bases). This CDR3 is built from 15 residues. V lost 5 bases and J lost 0, with 11 bases in between. CDR1 and CDR2 (germline): SGHAT, FQNNGV.

The sample holds many counts of this clonotype. V usage is TRBV19 and J usage is TRBJ1-1; 7 bases are shared with TRBD1. The CDR3 spans 15 residues. The junction had 10 bases not matched to a gene; V was cut back by 7 bases and J by 2 bases. Germline CDR1 and CDR2: LNHDA and SQIVND (reference sequence). The CDR3 DNA reads as TGTGCCAGTACCCTCCGGGACAGAAAAAACACTGAAGCTTTCTTT. Translation: CASTLRDRKNTEAFF.

This clonotype was counted at least ten times. The chain joins TRBV2 to TRBJ1-1; weak D call: TRBD1 (6 bases). Germline values: CDR1 SNHLY, CDR2 FYNNEI. Trimming left V 7 bases short and J 4 bases short, with 10 bases between. The CDR3 has 12 residues. The CDR3 nucleotides are TGTGCCAGCACAACAGGGTCCACTGAAGCTTTCTTT. This encodes CASTTGSTEAFF.

This clonotype was detected many times. This chain uses TRBV28 with TRBJ1-1, with D tentatively TRBD1 (5 bases). V dropped 3 bases and J dropped 7 bases, with 15 bases sitting between them. Germline V lookup: CDR1 MDHEN, CDR2 SYDVKM. The CDR3 is 14 residues long. The CDR3 here is CASSFSGGGVEAFF. DNA for the CDR3: TGTGCCAGCAGTTTTAGCGGGGGTGGTGTTGAAGCTTTCTTT.

This clonotype has a handful of counts. The chain has TRBV6-5 and TRBJ1-6; D is undetermined. CDR1 is MNHEY and CDR2 is SVGAGI in the germline V gene. The V end lost 0 bases, the J end lost 7 bases, and 10 bases lay between the germline ends. This CDR3 has 15 residues. CDR3 DNA: TGTGCCAGCAGTTACTCGGCCGGAACCAATTCACCCCTCCACTTT. Amino acid sequence: CASSYSAGTNSPLHF.

In this sample, this clonotype turned up many times. The chain uses TRBV2 and TRBJ2-7; no clear D. Between the trimmed V and J ends, which lost 6 bases and 4 bases, there was a span of 7 bases. Germline V lookup: CDR1 SNHLY, CDR2 FYNNEI. The CDR3 contains 11 residues. The CDR3: CASRLGYEQYF. CDR3 coding DNA: TGTGCCAGCAGGCTGGGTTACGAGCAGTACTTC.

This clonotype appeared many times. The chain is built from TRBV9 and TRBJ2-2; D perhaps matches TRBD2 (6 bases). The V and J ends lost 4 bases and 3 bases respectively, with 16 bases between them. In germline, CDR1 is SGDLS, CDR2 YYNGEE. The CDR3 sequence is 16 residues long. The CDR3 nucleotides are TGTGCCAGCAGCCCCAGCGCGACTAGGGACACCGGGGAGCTGTTTTTT. Translating gives CASSPSATRDTGELFF. The entire variable domain, with the rest obtained from reference TRBV9 and TRBJ2-2, is as follows: DSGVTQTPKHLITATGQRVTLRCSPRSGDLSVYWYQQSLDQGLQFLIQYYNGEERAKGNILERFSAQQFPDLHSELNLSSLELGDSALYFCASSPSATRDTGELFFGEGSRLTVL.

This clonotype was observed many times. This chain connects TRBV15 to TRBJ2-4, with TRBD2 identical over 7 bases. The CDR3 runs to 14 residues. The germline V gene encodes CDR1 LNHNV and CDR2 YYDKDF (reference sequence). With V trimmed by 3 bases and J by 9 bases, 8 bases remained unmatched. In DNA, the CDR3 is TGTGCCACCAGCAGGGGAGGGACGAGGATCATTCAGTACTTC. This sequence encodes CATSRGGTRIIQYF. Together with reference TRBV15 and TRBJ2-4, the CDR3 gives the full variable domain: DAMVIQNPRYQVTQFGKPVTLSCSQTLNHNVMYWYQQKSSQAPKLLFHYYDKDFNNEADTPDNFQSRRPNTSFCFLDIRSPGLGDTAMYLCATSRGGTRIIQYFGAGTRLSVL.

This clonotype was recorded many times. This chain links TRBV12-3 or TRBV12-4 with TRBJ2-1, with D possibly TRBD1 on 8 matching bases. Between the trimmed V and J ends, which lost 5 bases and 9 bases, there was a span of 23 bases. The CDR3 runs 16 residues. The CDR3, as DNA: TGTGCCAGCAGTCCCCCTCGGAGCGGGACAGGTATTGAGCAGTTCTTC. Translation: CASSPPRSGTGIEQFF.

V usage is TRBV12-3 or TRBV12-4 and J usage is TRBJ1-2; D is perhaps TRBD1 (5 bases). Trimming cost V 5 bases and J 4 bases, with 11 bases left between them. This CDR3 contains 13 residues. Written as DNA, the CDR3 is TGTGCCAGCAGTCGAGATACAGGCTATGGCTACACCTTC. Its translation is CASSRDTGYGYTF.

Many counts were recorded for this clonotype. The chain has TRBV12-3 or TRBV12-4 and TRBJ1-1, with 8 bases identical to TRBD1. CDR3 length: 14 residues. Losses at the gene ends were 7 bases for V and 2 bases for J; bases not matched to a gene: 6. The CDR3 spells CASTKGQENTEAFF. DNA of the CDR3: TGTGCCAGCACCAAGGGACAGGAAAACACTGAAGCTTTCTTT.

This sequence joins TRBV5-6 and TRBJ2-3, with D tentatively TRBD1 (6 bases). The J call could be wrong; TRBJ2-5 is a better fit for the DNA end. This CDR3 region has 14 residues. Germline-derived CDR1 and CDR2 are SGHDT and YYEEEE. CDR3 protein: CASSFGGARQTQYF. CDR3 nucleotide sequence: TGTGCCAGCAGCTTTGGGGGCGCTCGGCAGACCCAGTACTTC.

This clonotype was seen repeatedly, ten times or more. The chain has TRBV4-3 and TRBJ2-4; the D gene is possibly TRBD2 (6 bases). V lost 10 bases and J lost 0, with 13 bases in between. The CDR3 runs 14 residues. Germline V CDR1 and CDR2: LGHNA, YSLEER. The CDR3 region is CANSGGIAKNIQYF. Here the CDR3 DNA reads TGCGCCAACAGTGGGGGGATAGCCAAAAACATTCAGTACTTC.

This clonotype was observed at least ten times. The V gene is TRBV12-3 or TRBV12-4, the J gene TRBJ2-1; D ambiguous. This CDR3 is 11 amino acids long. The V gene lost 5 bases and the J gene lost 8 bases, with 7 bases spanning the gap. CDR3 sequence: CASSAMDEQFF. The CDR3 DNA is TGTGCCAGCAGTGCGATGGATGAGCAGTTCTTC.

This clonotype was picked up many times. This chain connects TRBV20-1 to TRBJ2-5; a weak D match, TRBD1 (6 bases). Trimming took off 4 bases at V and 5 bases at J, with 17 bases between the two ends. From germline, CDR1 is DFQATT and CDR2 SNEGSKA (reference sequence). The CDR3 contains 14 residues. CDR3 nucleotides: TGCAGTGCTACGTCGACAGGAGTGCCGGAGACCCAGTACTTC. Its protein product is CSATSTGVPETQYF.

This clonotype was detected many times. The chain uses TRBV6-5 and TRBJ2-3; 8 bases fit TRBD2. V lost 2 bases, J lost 0 bases, and 4 bases stayed unmatched. There are 16 residues in the CDR3. From germline, CDR1 is MNHEY and CDR2 SVGAGI. CDR3 coding DNA: TGTGCCAGCAGTTACGCAACTAGCGGTAGCACAGATACGCAGTATTTT. This gives the protein CASSYATSGSTDTQYF.

The V call is TRBV7-2, the J call TRBJ2-5, with 7 bases matching TRBD1. The germline V gene encodes CDR1 SGHTA and CDR2 FQGNSA. With V trimmed by 2 bases and J by 5 bases, 11 bases remained unmatched. This CDR3 has 16 amino acids. This chain's CDR3 is CASSLRGGATGETQYF. CDR3 DNA sequence: TGTGCCAGCAGCTTAAGAGGAGGCGCGACAGGGGAGACCCAGTACTTC.

Many counts were recorded for this clonotype. At one boundary the junction diverges from the germline segment, which might be a read error. The chain couples TRBV7-2 to TRBJ2-1; D is unresolved. Germline-derived CDR1 and CDR2 are SGHTA and FQGNSA. The CDR3 totals 16 residues. The CDR3 bases are TGTGCCAGCAGCTTAGACGCTAGTGGGTCCTCCAATGAGCAGTTCTTC. Its protein product is CASSLDASGSSNEQFF.